This TCR beta chain is from a study of control samples from healthy donors and cancer patients. Comment on this clone: The same CDR3 can be traced to other DNA sequences in this sample.

TCRdb keeps only in-frame clones here, not all; method: immunoSEQ multiplex PCR. The table has around 84,000 clones, 84% seen once. Between the trimmed V and J ends, which lost 7 bases and 8 bases, there was a span of 20 bases. CDR3 length: 14 residues. Germline CDR1 MNHEY, CDR2 SVGAGI. The sequence was obtained from a man aged 60-69 years with head and neck cancer. V and J are TRBV6-5 and TRBJ1-2; D might be TRBD1 (6 bases). Sequencing was performed on PBMCs. DNA for the CDR3: TGTGCCAGCACCAATCAAAGGGGGGCTCGGGGCTACACCTTC. Encoded protein: CASTNQRGARGYTF.